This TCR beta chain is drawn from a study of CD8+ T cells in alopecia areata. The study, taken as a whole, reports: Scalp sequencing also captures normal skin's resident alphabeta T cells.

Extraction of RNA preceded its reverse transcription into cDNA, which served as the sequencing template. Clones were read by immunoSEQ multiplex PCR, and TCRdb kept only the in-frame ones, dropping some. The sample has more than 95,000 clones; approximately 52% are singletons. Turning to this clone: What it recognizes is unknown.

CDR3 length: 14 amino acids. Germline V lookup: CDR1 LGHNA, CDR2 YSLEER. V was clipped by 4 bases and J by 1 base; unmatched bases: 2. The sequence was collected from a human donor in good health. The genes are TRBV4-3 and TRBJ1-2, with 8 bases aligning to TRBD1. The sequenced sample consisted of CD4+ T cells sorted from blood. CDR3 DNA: TGCGCCAGCAGCCGGACAGGGATTAACTATGGCTACACCTTC. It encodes CASSRTGINYGYTF.